The 10 T cell receptor beta chains below all came from one sample that was sequenced in a study of cytomegalovirus exposure and HLA in healthy donors. Both 60 Vbeta primers and 13 Jbeta primers went into the PCR. Data came from immunoSEQ multiplex PCR; TCRdb stores just in-frame clones and leaves some out. Here the sample spans approximately 160,000 clones, approximately 73% being singletons. The sample consisted of PBMCs. These TCRs come from a man aged 50 to 59 in good health and CMV-seronegative.

The CDR3 region has the DNA TGTGCCAGCAGCTCAGGGGGCGCTGACACTGAAGCTTTCTTT. Residues: CASSSGGADTEAFF. The chain uses TRBV5-4 and TRBJ1-1; 8 nucleotides align to TRBD1. Per the germline V gene, CDR1 is SGHNT and CDR2 is YYREEE (reference sequence). The CDR3 spans 14 residues. V was pared by 3 bases and J by 3 bases, with 4 bases of the junction left unmatched.

The chain links TRBV7-8 to TRBJ1-4; D may be TRBD1 (6 bases). This CDR3 is built from 15 residues. Germline V gives CDR1 SGHVS, CDR2 FQNEAQ. Deletions cut 4 bases from V and 5 bases from J, with 14 bases between. DNA of the CDR3: TGTGCCAGCAGCTATACAGGGTGGGGCAATGAAAAACTGTTTTTT. Translating gives CASSYTGWGNEKLFF.

This clone has only a few counts. This chain connects TRBV25-1 to TRBJ1-2, with D possibly being TRBD1 (5 bases). In germline, CDR1 is MGHDK, CDR2 SYGVNS. CDR3 length equals 12 residues. The ends were cut back, 3 bases at V and 6 bases at J, with 8 bases in the middle. CDR3 protein: CASSDGGNGYTF. CDR3 bases: TGTGCCAGCAGTGACGGGGGAAATGGCTACACCTTC.

The chain employs TRBV30 and TRBJ1-2; 7 bases line up with TRBD1. Germline loops: CDR1 GTSNPN, CDR2 SVGIG (reference sequence). This CDR3 has 13 residues. V lost 5 bases and J lost 6; bases outside the gene matches: 9. The CDR3 DNA is TGTGCCTGGCTAAACAGGGGTAAGGATGGCTACACCTTC. It is translated as CAWLNRGKDGYTF.

This clone was seen a handful of times. The rearrangement joins TRBV7-9 to TRBJ1-5; 7 bases map to TRBD1. The CDR3 is 16 amino acids. Trimming at V came to 0 bases and at J to 0 bases, leaving 2 bases not matched to a gene. CDR1 SEHNR and CDR2 FQNEAQ come from the germline V gene (reference sequence). The DNA for the CDR3 is TGTGCCAGCAGCTTAGCGCAGGGGGATAGCAATCAGCCCCAGCATTTT. Protein: CASSLAQGDSNQPQHF.

V and J are TRBV7-9 and TRBJ2-3; TRBD1 aligns across 9 bases. Trimming took 2 bases from V and 3 from J; bases not matched to a gene: 6. CDR3 size: 16 residues. Germline V CDR1 and CDR2: SEHNR, FQNEAQ (reference sequence). As DNA, the CDR3 is TGTGCCAGCAGCTTACTGGGACAGGGAACGACAGATACGCAGTATTTT. Translation: CASSLLGQGTTDTQYF.

This clone has just a few counts. Other DNA sequences in the sample encode the same CDR3. The chain's CDR3 is CASSIGRNTEAFF. DNA of the CDR3: TGTGCCAGTAGTATTGGCAGAAACACTGAAGCTTTCTTT. The chain recombines TRBV19 with TRBJ1-1, with unresolved D. Trimming removed 3 bases from V and 2 bases from J, with 7 bases in between. The germline gives CDR1 LNHDA, CDR2 SQIVND (reference sequence). The CDR3 totals 13 residues.

The rearrangement joins TRBV21-1 to TRBJ1-1; the D call TRBD1 from the table was never checked on the DNA. TRBV21-1 is a documented pseudogene. This CDR3 has 16 residues. DNA for the CDR3: TGTGCCAGCAGCAAAGTCCCCAGGGGAAATAATACTGAAGCTTTCTTT. Amino acid sequence: CASSKVPRGNNTEAFF.

The chain links TRBV18 to TRBJ1-1; 10 positions match TRBD1. Germline V lookup: CDR1 KGHSH, CDR2 LQKENI. V lost 3 bases and J lost 8; bases outside the gene matches: 9. This CDR3 has 15 residues. The CDR3 is CASSPATGGVGEAFF. CDR3 sequence (DNA): TGTGCCAGCTCACCTGCGACAGGGGGCGTTGGGGAAGCTTTCTTT. The entire variable domain, with the rest obtained from reference TRBV18 and TRBJ1-1, is as follows: NAGVMQNPRHLVRRRGQEARLRCSPMKGHSHVYWYRQLPEEGLKFMVYLQKENIIDESGMPKERFSAEFPKEGPSILRIQQVVRGDSAAYFCASSPATGGVGEAFFGQGTRLTVV.

This rearrangement joins TRBV6-4 to TRBJ2-3; D uncertain. The germline CDR1 and CDR2 sequences are MRHNA and SNTAGT. CDR3 size: 13 residues. Trimming took off 5 bases at V and 3 bases at J, with 9 bases between the two ends. CDR3 sequence (DNA): TGTGCCAGCAGTTTCGGAGATACAGATACGCAGTATTTT. Its translation: CASSFGDTDTQYF.